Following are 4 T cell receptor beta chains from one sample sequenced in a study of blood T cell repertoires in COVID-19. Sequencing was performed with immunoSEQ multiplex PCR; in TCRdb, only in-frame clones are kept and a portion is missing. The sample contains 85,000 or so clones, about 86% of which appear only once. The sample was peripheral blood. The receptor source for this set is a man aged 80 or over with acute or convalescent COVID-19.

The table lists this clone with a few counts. CDR3 DNA sequence: TGTGCCAGCAGCTCTCGACAAGTCCAAGAGACCCAGTACTTC. Its protein is CASSSRQVQETQYF. The rearrangement uses TRBV7-2 and TRBJ2-5; D is uncertain. V lost 4 bases and J lost 1, with 10 bases in between. The CDR3 runs to 14 residues. Germline V lookup: CDR1 SGHTA, CDR2 FQGNSA.

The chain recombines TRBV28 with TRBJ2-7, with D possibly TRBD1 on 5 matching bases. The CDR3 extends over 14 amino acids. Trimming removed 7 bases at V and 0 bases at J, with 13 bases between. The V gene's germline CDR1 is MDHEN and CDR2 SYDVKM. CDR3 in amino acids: CASTPVGASYEQYF. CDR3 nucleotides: TGTGCCAGCACCCCAGTAGGGGCCTCCTACGAGCAGTACTTC.

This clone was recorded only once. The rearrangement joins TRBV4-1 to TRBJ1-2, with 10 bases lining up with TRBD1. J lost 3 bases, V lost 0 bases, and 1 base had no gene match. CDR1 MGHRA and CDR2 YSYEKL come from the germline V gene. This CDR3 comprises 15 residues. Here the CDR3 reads CASSQDDRGHYGYTF. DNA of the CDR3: TGCGCCAGCAGCCAAGACGACAGGGGGCACTATGGCTACACCTTC.

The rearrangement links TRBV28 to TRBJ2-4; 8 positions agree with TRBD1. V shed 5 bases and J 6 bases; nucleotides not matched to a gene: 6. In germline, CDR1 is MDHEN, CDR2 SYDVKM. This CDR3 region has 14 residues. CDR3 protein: CASSPTGATNIQYF. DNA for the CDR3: TGTGCCAGCAGTCCGACAGGGGCAACAAACATTCAGTACTTC.